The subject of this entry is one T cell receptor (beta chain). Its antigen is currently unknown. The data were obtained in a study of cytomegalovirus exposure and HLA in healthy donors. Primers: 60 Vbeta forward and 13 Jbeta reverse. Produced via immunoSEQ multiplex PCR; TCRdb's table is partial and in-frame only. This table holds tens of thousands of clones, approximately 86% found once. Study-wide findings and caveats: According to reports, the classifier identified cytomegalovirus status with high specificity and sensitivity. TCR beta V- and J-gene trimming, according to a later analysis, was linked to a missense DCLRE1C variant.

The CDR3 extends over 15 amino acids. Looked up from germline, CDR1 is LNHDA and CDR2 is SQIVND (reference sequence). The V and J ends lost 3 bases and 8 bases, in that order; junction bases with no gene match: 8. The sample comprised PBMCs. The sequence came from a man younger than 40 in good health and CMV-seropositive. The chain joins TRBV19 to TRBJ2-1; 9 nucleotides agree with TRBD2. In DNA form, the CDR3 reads TGTGCCAGTAGTATCTTCGGCGGGAGGGCTGATGAGCAGTTCTTC. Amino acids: CASSIFGGRADEQFF. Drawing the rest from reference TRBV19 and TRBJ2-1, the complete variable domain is DGGITQSPKYLFRKEGQNVTLSCEQNLNHDAMYWYRQDPGQGLRLIYYSQIVNDFQKGDIAEGYSVSREKKESFPLTVTSAQKNPTAFYLCASSIFGGRADEQFFGPGTRLTVL.